In this sample, the clone carrying this TCR beta chain turned up many times. No antigen is known for it. This sample is part of a study of Graves' ophthalmopathy and Graves' hyperthyroidism. Study-wide results and limits: Clonotypes were expanded in thyroid at above 0.001 frequency, and most also appeared in blood.

V lost 2 bases to trimming and J lost 3 bases, with 14 bases between them. There are 15 residues in the CDR3. Germline V lookup: CDR1 MDHEN, CDR2 SYDVKM. Patients newly diagnosed with hyperthyroidism, under 2 months' duration, were aged 18 to 65, the study reports. The diagnostic workup employed clinical symptoms, serum thyroxine, TRAb, thyroid ultrasound and orbital computed tomography. Fresh peripheral blood (about 10 ml) yielded the PBMCs. Using RNA transcripts, the TCR beta CDR3 regions were amplified. First-round RT-PCR used HTBI primers; second-round multiplex PCR followed. TCRdb re-called the multiplex PCR reads through MiXCR, storing one row per CDR3 protein. The sample has hundreds of thousands of distinct CDR3 sequences, about 24% seen once.

This sequence was found in a woman in her late teens or twenties with stable Graves' hyperthyroidism. Some clones in this sample may be carry-over from other donors' samples. The sequenced material came from peripheral blood. V usage is TRBV28 and J usage is TRBJ2-7, with D perhaps TRBD1 or TRBD2 (5 bases each). This CDR3 reads CASSLGGTTGYEQYF. The CDR3 coding sequence is TGTGCCAGCAGTTTAGGGGGTACTACTGGCTACGAGCAGTACTTC.